What follows is one T cell receptor (beta chain) and its context. After removal of 4 bases from V and 3 bases from J, the junction contained 8 bases not matched to a gene. The CDR3 has 16 amino acids. The germline V gene encodes CDR1 MGHRA and CDR2 YSYEKL. These data come from a study of T cell changes during pregnancy in multiple sclerosis. Clones were sequenced by immunoSEQ multiplex PCR, and TCRdb holds only the in-frame ones, with some missing. The sample consists of approximately 66,000 clones, approximately 92% of them appearing once. Sequences were derived from peripheral blood, sampled in the third trimester of pregnancy. The chain joins TRBV4-1 to TRBJ2-3; TRBD1 matches at 9 bases. The clonotype originates from a female donor in good health, enrolled as a control in a pregnancy study. The CDR3 bases are TGCGCCAGCAGCCGACACGGGGACAGGGTTACAGATACGCAGTATTTT. This codes for CASSRHGDRVTDTQYF.